This T cell receptor (beta chain) was found in a study of T cells in Graves' hyperthyroidism and ophthalmopathy. Deletions cut 0 bases from V and 5 bases from J, with 5 bases between. From germline, CDR1 is LNHNV and CDR2 YYDKDF (reference sequence). The CDR3 covers 12 residues. Researchers took RNA transcripts and amplified the TCR beta CDR3 regions from them. The HTBI primer set served for first-round RT-PCR of the TCR CDR3. TCRdb independently ran MiXCR on the multiplex PCR reads; one entry per CDR3 protein. The sample consists of over 650,000 distinct CDR3 sequences, approximately 42% of them appearing once. The sample holds many counts of this clonotype.

This TCR derives from an adult man with Graves' disease, either hyperthyroidism or ophthalmopathy (not recorded which). This sequence joins TRBV15 and TRBJ2-7; D uncertain. The sequenced material came from peripheral blood or thyroid tissue (not recorded which). CDR3 coding DNA: TGTGCCACCAGCAGAGAAGCCGACGAGCAGTACTTC. Translating gives CATSREADEQYF.